These 27 T cell receptor beta chains were sequenced from one sample in a study of long-term antiretroviral therapy in people with HIV. They ran version v3.0 of the immunoSEQ assay at survey level. The repertoire was sequenced with immunoSEQ multiplex PCR; TCRdb's copy has only in-frame clones and lacks some. This table holds around 30,000 clones, 85% found once. Sequenced material: unsorted PBMCs, taken 2.3 years after starting antiretroviral therapy. These receptor sequences come from a man between 40 and 49 years old with HIV.

This chain joins TRBV30 and TRBJ2-7, with 9 bases aligning to TRBD1. This CDR3 is 17 amino acids long. Germline V lookup: CDR1 GTSNPN, CDR2 SVGIG (reference sequence). Trimming took 0 bases from V and 3 from J; bases not matched to a gene: 12. This CDR3 reads CAWSVLVGTGHLYEQYF. The CDR3 nucleotides read TGTGCCTGGAGTGTACTTGTCGGGACAGGGCATCTCTACGAGCAGTACTTC.

The rearrangement joins TRBV7-9 to TRBJ2-1; either TRBD1 or TRBD2 may supply D (5 bases each). Germline V gives CDR1 SEHNR, CDR2 FQNEAQ (reference sequence). Trimming cost V 4 bases and J 12 bases, with 16 bases left between them. The CDR3 contains 13 residues. The CDR3 spells CASSSGPNLRQFF. The CDR3 nucleotides read TGTGCCAGCAGCTCGGGACCGAACCTAAGGCAGTTCTTC.

The DNA for the CDR3 is TGTGCCAGCAGCAACCGGAGGACAGGGAGATACAATGAGCAGTTCTTC. This codes for CASSNRRTGRYNEQFF. The chain couples TRBV21-1 to TRBJ2-1; the D segment call TRBD1 is taken from the table without a DNA check. TRBV21-1 is reported as a pseudogene. The CDR3 is 16 residues long.

The J gene is TRBJ2-1, the V gene TRBV5-6; TRBD2 matches 10 bases. The germline CDR1 and CDR2 sequences are SGHDT and YYEEEE. With V trimmed by 3 bases and J by 0 bases, 6 bases remained unmatched. The CDR3 loop spans 17 amino acids. CDR3 region: CASSSDGTSVSYNEQFF. CDR3 coding DNA: TGTGCCAGCAGCTCGGACGGGACTAGCGTCTCCTACAATGAGCAGTTCTTC.

This clone was counted once. Other DNA sequences in the same sample also yield this CDR3. The chain is built from TRBV7-2 and TRBJ2-5; perhaps TRBD1 as D (6 bases). Trimming took off 2 bases at V and 2 bases at J, with 9 bases between the two ends. There are 14 residues in the CDR3. Germline lookup yields CDR1 SGHTA and CDR2 FQGNSA. The CDR3 region has the DNA TGTGCCAGCAGCTTATCCAGGGGACAAGAGACCCAGTACTTC. Translated, it gives CASSLSRGQETQYF.

This chain uses TRBV7-8 with TRBJ2-3; D is tentatively TRBD1 or TRBD2 (5 bases each). Germline V CDR1 and CDR2: SGHVS, FQNEAQ. Between the trimmed V and J ends, which lost 5 bases and 5 bases, there was a span of 14 bases. The CDR3 is 14 amino acids. CDR3 protein: CASSSYGAGDTQYF. Here the CDR3 DNA reads TGTGCCAGCAGCAGTTATGGGGCGGGAGATACGCAGTATTTT.

The rearrangement links TRBV4-2 to TRBJ2-7, with D uncertain. This CDR3 has 14 amino acids. Deletions cut 1 base from V and 3 bases from J, with 10 bases between. In germline, CDR1 is LGHNA, CDR2 YNFKEQ. CDR3 sequence reads: CASSQAPDNYEQYF. The CDR3 region has the DNA TGTGCCAGCAGCCAAGCGCCAGACAACTACGAGCAGTACTTC.

The chain employs TRBV6-5 and TRBJ1-2, with D perhaps matching TRBD1 (5 bases). V was trimmed by 6 bases and J by 5 bases, leaving 13 bases between them. This CDR3 region has 13 residues. Germline CDR1 and CDR2: MNHEY and SVGAGI. CDR3 sequence reads: CASRAPGVYGYTF. Written as DNA, the CDR3 is TGTGCCAGCAGAGCCCCGGGGGTTTATGGCTACACCTTC.

The chain couples TRBV6-1 to TRBJ1-1, with a tentative D call TRBD1 (5 bases). The V gene lost 4 bases and the J gene lost 3 bases, with 12 bases spanning the gap. CDR3 size: 14 residues. Looked up from germline, CDR1 is MNHNS and CDR2 is SASEGT. The CDR3 is CASSARDLYTEAFF. The CDR3 DNA reads as TGTGCCAGCAGTGCTCGGGACCTATACACTGAAGCTTTCTTT.

V usage is TRBV5-1 and J usage is TRBJ2-1, with a weak D call TRBD2 (5 bases). V lost 4 bases to trimming and J lost 5 bases, with 10 bases between them. The CDR3 loop spans 13 amino acids. Germline CDR1 SGHRS, CDR2 YFSETQ. The CDR3 here is CASSGGSNNEQFF. CDR3 in DNA: TGCGCCAGCAGCGGCGGGTCCAACAATGAGCAGTTCTTC.

The chain has TRBV27 and TRBJ1-5; no reliable D call. This CDR3 contains 14 residues. V was clipped by 5 bases and J by 2 bases, with 10 bases between them. Germline V gene data show CDR1 as MNHEY and CDR2 as SMNVEV (reference sequence). The CDR3 region has the DNA TGTGCCAGCAGTCCGCACATACGCAATCAGCCCCAGCATTTT. Translation: CASSPHIRNQPQHF.

This chain connects TRBV27 to TRBJ1-2, with 10 nucleotides matching TRBD1. V was clipped by 5 bases and J by 6 bases; unmatched bases: 6. There are 14 residues in the CDR3. CDR1 is MNHEY and CDR2 is SMNVEV in the germline V gene (reference sequence). CDR3 sequence (DNA): TGTGCCAGCAGTCCTGACAGGGGGCTTCATGGCTACACCTTC. Translation: CASSPDRGLHGYTF.

This chain uses TRBV11-3 with TRBJ2-7; TRBD1 agrees at 9 bases. The ends lost 5 bases at V and 3 bases at J; junction bases unmatched: 5. The length of the CDR3 is 14 residues. Germline-derived CDR1 and CDR2 are SGHNT and YENEEA. The CDR3 bases are TGTGCCAGCAGCCGACAGGGGGAGGGCTACGAGCAGTACTTC. Residues: CASSRQGEGYEQYF.

V usage is TRBV10-3 and J usage is TRBJ2-1; perhaps D is TRBD1 or TRBD2 (6 bases each). Germline CDR1 and CDR2: ENHRY and SYGVKD. V lost 7 bases and J lost 7, with 17 bases in between. The CDR3 covers 14 residues. The CDR3 coding sequence is TGTGCCATCAAGGGGGAGGTTTATGATAATGAGCAGTTCTTC. Its protein product is CAIKGEVYDNEQFF.

This sequence joins TRBV7-9 and TRBJ2-1, with D uncertain. The V end was cut by 4 bases, the J end by 7 bases, with 11 bases between. The V gene's germline CDR1 is SEHNR and CDR2 FQNEAQ (reference sequence). The CDR3 loop spans 13 amino acids. The CDR3 sequence is CASSSSTGNEQFF. The CDR3 DNA is TGTGCCAGCAGCTCCAGTACTGGGAATGAGCAGTTCTTC.

The chain combines TRBV11-3 with TRBJ2-3; no reliable D call. This CDR3 spans 14 amino acids. V was pared by 2 bases and J by 4 bases, with 10 bases between. CDR1 SGHNT and CDR2 YENEEA come from the germline V gene. CDR3 region: CASSLHRLADTQYF. In DNA, the CDR3 is TGTGCCAGCAGCTTACACCGACTGGCAGATACGCAGTATTTT.

The chain links TRBV27 to TRBJ1-5; D is possibly TRBD1 (6 bases). The CDR3 extends over 15 amino acids. V lost 5 bases and J 2 bases, leaving 13 bases between the germline ends. Germline V gene lookup returns CDR1 MNHEY and CDR2 SMNVEV (reference sequence). The CDR3 region has the DNA TGTGCCAGCAGTCCACCGGGGGGCGGCAATCAGCCCCAGCATTTT. This codes for CASSPPGGGNQPQHF.

In this sample, this clone turned up a few times. This chain joins TRBV5-1 and TRBJ2-7; no definite D call. The CDR3 is 15 residues long. The V end lost 0 bases, the J end lost 0 bases, and 10 bases lay between the germline ends. Germline V CDR1 and CDR2: SGHRS, YFSETQ. CDR3: CASSLGRTGSYEQYF. The CDR3 DNA reads TGCGCCAGCAGCTTGGGCCGGACCGGCTCCTACGAGCAGTACTTC.

The chain employs TRBV5-8 and TRBJ1-1, with D maybe TRBD1 (5 bases). Trimming took 1 base from V and 5 from J, leaving 6 bases between them. Germline CDR1 reads SGHTS; CDR2 reads YDEGEE. The CDR3 length is 12 residues. DNA of the CDR3: TGTGCCAGCAGCTTGCGGGGGACTGAAGCTTTCTTT. It translates to CASSLRGTEAFF. The variable domain in full, with the rest retrieved from reference TRBV5-8 and TRBJ1-1, is EAGVTQSPTHLIKTRGQQATLRCSPISGHTSVYWYQQALGLGLQFLLWYDEGEERNRGNFPPRFSGRQFPNYSSELNVNALELEDSALYLCASSLRGTEAFFGQGTRLTVV.

The chain couples TRBV7-8 to TRBJ2-4; 8 positions match TRBD1. Unmatched junction bases numbered 11, after V lost 4 bases and J lost 0 bases. Germline-derived CDR1 and CDR2 are SGHVS and FQNEAQ. The CDR3 consists of 18 residues. The CDR3 DNA is TGTGCCAGCAGCTCACGAGAGGACAGGGCTCTAGCCAAAAACATTCAGTACTTC. Translated: CASSSREDRALAKNIQYF.

V usage is TRBV6-1 and J usage is TRBJ2-3; 11 bases agree with TRBD2. CDR1 is MNHNS and CDR2 is SASEGT in the germline V gene. Losses at the gene ends were 3 bases for V and 4 bases for J; bases not matched to a gene: 6. The CDR3 covers 16 residues. The CDR3 reads CASSDLAGGGADTQYF. The DNA of the CDR3 is TGTGCCAGCAGTGACCTAGCGGGAGGTGGTGCAGATACGCAGTATTTT.

This sequence joins TRBV5-1 and TRBJ1-2, with D hard to call. Germline V gives CDR1 SGHRS, CDR2 YFSETQ. The CDR3 length is 12 residues. Trimming removed 1 base from V and 8 bases from J, with 9 bases in between. The CDR3 DNA reads TGCGCCAGCAGCTTGAGAACGGACGGCTACACCTTC. Amino acid sequence: CASSLRTDGYTF.

CDR3 sequence: CASSRGQALTDTQYF. CDR3 in DNA: TGTGCCAGCTCACGCGGACAAGCACTCACAGATACGCAGTATTTT. The chain carries TRBV18 and TRBJ2-3, with a weak D call TRBD1 (5 bases). The CDR3 covers 15 residues. V was clipped by 4 bases and J by 2 bases, with 13 bases between them. The germline CDR1 and CDR2 sequences are KGHSH and LQKENI.

V is TRBV7-9 and J is TRBJ2-3; 8 nucleotides match TRBD2. The CDR3 extends over 16 amino acids. The V gene end was trimmed by 4 bases and the J gene end by 3 bases; junction bases not matched to a gene: 9. Per germline, CDR1 SEHNR and CDR2 FQNEAQ (reference sequence). The CDR3 DNA is TGTGCCAGCAGCTACCTAGCGGGCTCTGGGACAGATACGCAGTATTTT. Translating it yields CASSYLAGSGTDTQYF.

The chain couples TRBV5-1 to TRBJ1-1; D not resolved. V was pared by 4 bases and J by 2 bases, with 12 bases between. The germline V gene has CDR1 SGHRS and CDR2 YFSETQ. The CDR3 consists of 14 residues. DNA of the CDR3: TGCGCCAGCAGCGAAGACATCCGCAACACTGAAGCTTTCTTT. It encodes CASSEDIRNTEAFF.

This rearrangement joins TRBV29-1 to TRBJ2-3; 9 positions agree with TRBD1. The CDR3 has 15 residues. Trimming took 4 bases from V and 2 from J; bases not matched to a gene: 7. The V gene's germline CDR1 is SQVTM and CDR2 ANQGSEA. This CDR3 is CSVALGTGHTDTQYF. CDR3 bases: TGCAGCGTTGCCCTCGGGACAGGGCACACAGATACGCAGTATTTT.

The chain is built from TRBV5-1 and TRBJ1-1; 9 nucleotides match TRBD1. V was clipped by 0 bases and J by 0 bases; unmatched bases: 6. The CDR3 runs 17 residues. Germline V CDR1 and CDR2: SGHRS, YFSETQ. CDR3 protein: CASSLGDRDNMNTEAFF. CDR3 DNA: TGCGCCAGCAGCTTGGGGGACAGGGATAACATGAACACTGAAGCTTTCTTT.